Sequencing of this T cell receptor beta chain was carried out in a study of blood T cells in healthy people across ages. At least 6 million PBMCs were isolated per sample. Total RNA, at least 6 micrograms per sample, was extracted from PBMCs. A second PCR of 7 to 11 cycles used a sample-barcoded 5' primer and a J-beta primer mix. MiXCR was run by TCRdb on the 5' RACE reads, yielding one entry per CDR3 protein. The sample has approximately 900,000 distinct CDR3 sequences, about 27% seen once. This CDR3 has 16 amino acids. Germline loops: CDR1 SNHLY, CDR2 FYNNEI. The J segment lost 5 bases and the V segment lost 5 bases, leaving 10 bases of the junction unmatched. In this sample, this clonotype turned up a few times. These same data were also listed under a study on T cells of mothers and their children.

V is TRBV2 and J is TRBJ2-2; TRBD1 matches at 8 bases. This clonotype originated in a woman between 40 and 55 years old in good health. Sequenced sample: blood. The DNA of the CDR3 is TGTGCCAGCAGTCCTCCCGGGACAGGTCCAACCGGGGAGCTGTTTTTT. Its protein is CASSPPGTGPTGELFF.